Sequencing of this TCR beta chain was carried out in a study of blood T cells in healthy people across ages (dated by TCRdb to the mid-2010s). At the level of the whole study: Template switching captured roughly one uniquely barcoded TCR beta cDNA molecule per two T cells in model experiments. The study measured age-related changes in TCR beta repertoire diversity using deep sequencing normalized with unique cDNA molecular identifiers. The donors were split into four age groups: young (average around 15 years), middle-aged (nearly 40), aged (approximately 59) and long-lived (roughly 80). To avoid experimental bias, donors of different ages were distributed randomly across sequencing lanes. Two additional independent replicas of 1 million unique cDNA reads from the same blood draw were analyzed for two donors (one aged 18 to 29 and one aged 80 or older). Paper-wide results and their limitations: Estimates of total diversity from one million sequenced T cells were regarded as lower bounds and underestimates. As age increased, observed TCR beta diversity per million T cells dropped in a roughly linear way, and a significant reduction was already evident by age roughly 40. Because donor CMV infection status was unknown, age-related changes in expanded clonotypes were potentially confounded. The percentage of naive T cells measured by flow cytometry correlated strongly with observed TCR beta diversity. Bulk unsorted PBMC profiling prevented conclusive comparison of naive and antigen-experienced compartments. Compared with the aged group, the long-lived group had more naive CD4+ T cells, fewer expanded clones and increased TCR diversity, a pattern suggesting age selection.

Systemically healthy Caucasian individuals from Russia, 35 to 50 in total and aged roughly 6 to 90 years, were included as donors. Ten milliliters of peripheral blood were drawn from each donor into EDTA-treated Vacutainer tubes. Ficoll-Paque density-gradient centrifugation was used to isolate PBMCs, with at least 6.5 million per sample. Trizol reagent was used to extract total RNA from the PBMCs, yielding at least 5 micrograms per sample. For every donor, flow cytometry on a PBMC aliquot measured the percentage of naive CD45RAhigh/CD27high T cells. CDR1 SGDLS and CDR2 YYNGEE were looked up in the germline V gene. Reading from cysteine to phenylalanine, the CDR3 counts 13 amino acids. Kept here is only the CDR3 DNA, which spans 39 bases and is read in frame from base 1. V is shortened by 4 bases, J by 11 bases, and the region joining them spans 16 bases. Library creation used 5' RACE. The listed sequencing device is Illumina HiSeq 2500. The second PCR ran for roughly 7 to 12 cycles and used a J-beta primer mix along with a sample-barcoded 5' primer. A unique molecular identifier was introduced onto each TCR beta cDNA molecule by a template-switch 5' adaptor carrying 12 random nucleotides. Each sample yielded at least 2.5 million CDR3-containing paired-end reads. First-strand cDNA was synthesized from all RNA with the Mint cDNA synthesis kit, primed by a TRBC-specific oligonucleotide. All cDNA was treated with uracil-DNA glycosylase and then went through a first 18-cycle PCR with the universal primers M1SS and BC2_uni_R. Concerning the study's data processing: Normalization of each sample was performed by random selection of 1 million high-quality reads, each carrying a distinct molecular identifier. Reads with shared molecular identifiers were discarded instead of being binned into consensus sequences. MiTCR, with a Q25 quality threshold and the strictest error-elimination algorithm, was used for CDR3 identification, clonotype clustering and error correction. A nonparametric unseen species model with Euler transformation was used to estimate lower-bound total TCR beta diversity. TCRdb trimmed the raw reads at Q25, called clones with MiXCR and kept productive beta chains. Merged by CDR3 protein, the rows form single entries marked with the most common genes and DNA. Clone size and V and J calls follow TCRdb, not the original study. This sample has roughly 800,000 distinct CDR3 sequences in its table, and over 45% of those were observed once. The biggest ten clones account for about 20% of the sample.

There are a few counts of this clonotype. Its antigen has not been determined. Base quality data are lacking; no much larger clone is found one base away. The TCR comes from a man aged 25-45 years in good health. The specimen was blood. In this chain, TRBV9 is recombined with TRBJ2-1; confidence is insufficient to name the D gene. The DNA is TGTGCCAGCAGCCCCGAAGACGATCAGAAGCAGTTCTTC. Translated, it gives CASSPEDDQKQFF.